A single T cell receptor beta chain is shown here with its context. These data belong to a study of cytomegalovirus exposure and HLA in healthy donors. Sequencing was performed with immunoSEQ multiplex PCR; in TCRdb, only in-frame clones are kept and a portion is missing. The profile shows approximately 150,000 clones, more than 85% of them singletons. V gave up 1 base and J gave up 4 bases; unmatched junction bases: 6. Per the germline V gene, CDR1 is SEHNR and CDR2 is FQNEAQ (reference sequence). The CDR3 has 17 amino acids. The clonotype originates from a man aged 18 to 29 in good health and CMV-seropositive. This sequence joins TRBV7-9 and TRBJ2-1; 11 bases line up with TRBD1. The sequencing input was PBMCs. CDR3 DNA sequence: TGTGCCAGCAGCTTAGGGATAGGGACAGGGGGTTACAATGAGCAGTTCTTC. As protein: CASSLGIGTGGYNEQFF.